This is a list of T cell receptor beta chains from one sample in a study of a mutant IDH1 vaccine in newly diagnosed glioma. These receptors are not linked to any known antigen. Repertoires were generated with immunoSEQ multiplex PCR, while TCRdb's copy carries only in-frame clones and drops some. The profile shows about 54,000 clones, around 80% of them singletons. The starting material was PBMCs, obtained from a glioma patient whose treatment included an IDH1 peptide vaccine. These receptors were collected from a woman between 18 and 30 years old with glioma. Each CDR3 is given with its conserved first and last residue. Each record gives: clone size, J gene, V gene, CDR3 length, D gene, CDR3 protein, CDR3 DNA. A D gene is named only where the DNA matches it firmly. Some rows have no size entry. The others give once, few or many, or a class for an expanded clone.

abundance: -; j_gene: TRBJ2-5; v_gene: TRBV7-9; len: 14; d_gene: TRBD2; CDR3aa: CASSPGTIQETQYF; CDR3nt: TGTGCCAGCAGCCCGGGGACTATACAAGAGACCCAGTACTTC
abundance: -; j_gene: TRBJ2-2; v_gene: TRBV9; len: 12; d_gene: -; CDR3aa: CASSAEWGELFF; CDR3nt: TGTGCCAGCAGCGCAGAGTGGGGGGAGCTGTTTTTT
abundance: -; j_gene: TRBJ1-3; v_gene: TRBV29-1; len: 13; d_gene: -; CDR3aa: CSVAGNPGNTIYF; CDR3nt: TGCAGCGTGGCAGGGAACCCTGGAAACACCATATATTTT
abundance: -; j_gene: TRBJ1-5; v_gene: TRBV19; len: 15; d_gene: -; CDR3aa: CASSIWDTSNQPQHF; CDR3nt: TGTGCCAGTAGTATTTGGGACACGAGCAATCAGCCCCAGCATTTT
abundance: once; j_gene: TRBJ2-2; v_gene: TRBV5-1; len: 15; d_gene: TRBD2; CDR3aa: CASSIAGGETGELFF; CDR3nt: TGCGCCAGCAGCATTGCGGGGGGAGAGACCGGGGAGCTGTTTTTT
abundance: -; j_gene: TRBJ2-1; v_gene: TRBV2; len: 16; d_gene: -; CDR3aa: CASMRRAINSYNEQFF; CDR3nt: TGTGCCAGCATGCGTCGGGCCATAAATTCCTACAATGAGCAGTTCTTC
abundance: few; j_gene: TRBJ1-1; v_gene: TRBV27; len: 13; d_gene: -; CDR3aa: CASGPGPYTEAFF; CDR3nt: TGTGCCAGCGGGCCCGGGCCTTACACTGAAGCTTTCTTT
abundance: -; j_gene: TRBJ1-5; v_gene: TRBV25-1; len: 14; d_gene: -; CDR3aa: CASSEWDNNQPQHF; CDR3nt: TGTGCCAGCAGTGAATGGGACAACAATCAGCCCCAGCATTTT
abundance: -; j_gene: TRBJ2-2; v_gene: TRBV30; len: 12; d_gene: -; CDR3aa: CAWGVRTGELFF; CDR3nt: TGTGCCTGGGGGGTTAGGACCGGGGAGCTGTTTTTT
abundance: once; j_gene: TRBJ2-3; v_gene: TRBV9; len: 17; d_gene: -; CDR3aa: CASSSTRRDSLTDTQYF; CDR3nt: TGTGCCAGCAGCTCTACAAGGCGGGACAGCCTGACAGATACGCAGTATTTT
abundance: -; j_gene: TRBJ2-5; v_gene: TRBV5-1; len: 12; d_gene: -; CDR3aa: CASSLVSETQYF; CDR3nt: TGCGCCAGCAGCTTGGTTTCAGAGACCCAGTACTTC
abundance: -; j_gene: TRBJ1-6; v_gene: TRBV7-6; len: 16; d_gene: -; CDR3aa: CASSRRFGELDSPLHF; CDR3nt: TGTGCCAGCAGCCGCCGTTTTGGGGAATTAGATTCACCCCTCCACTTT
abundance: few; j_gene: TRBJ1-4; v_gene: TRBV10-3; len: 12; d_gene: -; CDR3aa: CAVLNGAGELFF; CDR3nt: TGTGCCGTCCTTAATGGGGCCGGTGAACTGTTTTTT
abundance: -; j_gene: TRBJ1-6; v_gene: TRBV13; len: 14; d_gene: -; CDR3aa: CASSARGRNSPLHF; CDR3nt: TGTGCCAGCAGTGCCAGAGGACGGAATTCACCCCTCCACTTT
abundance: -; j_gene: TRBJ2-3; v_gene: TRBV7-3; len: 15; d_gene: TRBD2; CDR3aa: CASSSSGGRTDTQYF; CDR3nt: TGTGCCAGCAGCTCTAGCGGGGGAAGGACAGATACGCAGTATTTT
abundance: once; j_gene: TRBJ2-7; v_gene: TRBV9; len: 14; d_gene: -; CDR3aa: CASSRGGSSYEQYF; CDR3nt: TGTGCCAGCAGCAGAGGAGGGAGCTCCTACGAGCAGTACTTC
abundance: -; j_gene: TRBJ1-2; v_gene: TRBV19; len: 13; d_gene: -; CDR3aa: CASSIDSNYGYTF; CDR3nt: TGTGCCAGTAGCATCGACAGCAACTATGGCTACACCTTC
abundance: few; j_gene: TRBJ1-1; v_gene: TRBV5-6; len: 14; d_gene: -; CDR3aa: CASSLGPGGTEAFF; CDR3nt: TGTGCCAGCAGCTTGGGCCCGGGGGGCACTGAAGCTTTCTTT
abundance: -; j_gene: TRBJ1-1; v_gene: TRBV29-1; len: 13; d_gene: -; CDR3aa: CSVEDSGGTEAFF; CDR3nt: TGCAGCGTTGAAGATAGCGGGGGGACTGAAGCTTTCTTT
abundance: -; j_gene: TRBJ1-1; v_gene: TRBV5-1; len: 15; d_gene: TRBD1; CDR3aa: CASSLGDRGRTEAFF; CDR3nt: TGCGCCAGCAGCTTGGGGGACAGGGGTCGGACTGAAGCTTTCTTT
abundance: -; j_gene: TRBJ2-7; v_gene: TRBV9; len: 15; d_gene: TRBD2; CDR3aa: CASSSGLGGSNEQYF; CDR3nt: TGTGCCAGCAGCTCCGGACTAGGAGGTAGCAACGAGCAGTACTTC
abundance: -; j_gene: TRBJ2-7; v_gene: TRBV27; len: 13; d_gene: -; CDR3aa: CASSLQPIYEQYF; CDR3nt: TGTGCCAGCAGTTTACAGCCTATCTACGAGCAGTACTTC
abundance: -; j_gene: TRBJ1-1; v_gene: TRBV4-2; len: 16; d_gene: -; CDR3aa: CASSQAPASFNTEAFF; CDR3nt: TGTGCCAGCAGCCAAGCTCCCGCGTCCTTCAACACTGAAGCTTTCTTT
abundance: -; j_gene: TRBJ1-1; v_gene: TRBV5-1; len: 15; d_gene: -; CDR3aa: CASSLEAARPTEAFF; CDR3nt: TGCGCCAGCAGCTTGGAGGCAGCACGCCCCACTGAAGCTTTCTTT
abundance: -; j_gene: TRBJ2-7; v_gene: TRBV11-2; len: 15; d_gene: -; CDR3aa: CASSPPMVSAYEQYF; CDR3nt: TGTGCCAGCAGCCCCCCTATGGTCAGCGCCTACGAGCAGTACTTC
abundance: -; j_gene: TRBJ1-2; v_gene: TRBV7-2; len: 16; d_gene: -; CDR3aa: CASSLASGYPDRGYTF; CDR3nt: TGTGCCAGCAGCTTAGCGTCGGGGTACCCCGACCGGGGCTACACCTTC
abundance: few; j_gene: TRBJ2-1; v_gene: TRBV4-2; len: 16; d_gene: -; CDR3aa: CASSQARGRSYNEQFF; CDR3nt: TGTGCCAGCAGCCAAGCGAGGGGCCGCTCCTACAATGAGCAGTTCTTC
abundance: -; j_gene: TRBJ2-4; v_gene: TRBV7-6; len: 20; d_gene: TRBD2; CDR3aa: CASSLYHPLSGRLRDNIQYF; CDR3nt: TGTGCCAGCAGCTTATACCATCCCCTTAGCGGGAGATTGAGAGATAACATTCAGTACTTC
abundance: -; j_gene: TRBJ2-4; v_gene: TRBV9; len: 15; d_gene: TRBD2; CDR3aa: CASNQAGGPRNIQYF; CDR3nt: TGTGCCAGCAACCAAGCGGGAGGGCCTAGAAACATTCAGTACTTC
abundance: once; j_gene: TRBJ1-3; v_gene: TRBV7-2; len: 16; d_gene: -; CDR3aa: CASSLASGVGGNTIYF; CDR3nt: TGTGCCAGCAGCTTAGCCTCGGGGGTCGGTGGAAACACCATATATTTT
abundance: -; j_gene: TRBJ2-6; v_gene: TRBV6-5; len: 14; d_gene: -; CDR3aa: CASSYSSGANVLTF; CDR3nt: TGTGCCAGCAGTTACTCGTCCGGGGCCAACGTCCTGACTTTC
abundance: -; j_gene: TRBJ1-1; v_gene: TRBV2; len: 13; d_gene: -; CDR3aa: CASSVSGYTEAFF; CDR3nt: TGTGCCAGTTCCGTATCCGGGTACACTGAAGCTTTCTTT
abundance: -; j_gene: TRBJ1-4; v_gene: TRBV28; len: 14; d_gene: TRBD1; CDR3aa: CASSKGGVNEKLFF; CDR3nt: TGTGCCAGCAGCAAAGGGGGCGTTAATGAAAAACTGTTTTTT
abundance: -; j_gene: TRBJ1-4; v_gene: TRBV4-3; len: 15; d_gene: -; CDR3aa: CASSQEGVPNEKLFF; CDR3nt: TGCGCCAGCAGCCAAGAGGGTGTACCGAATGAAAAACTGTTTTTT
abundance: -; j_gene: TRBJ2-3; v_gene: TRBV4-1; len: 15; d_gene: -; CDR3aa: CASSLRADPTDTQYF; CDR3nt: TGCGCCAGCAGCCTTCGGGCGGACCCTACAGATACGCAGTATTTT
abundance: -; j_gene: TRBJ1-5; v_gene: TRBV27; len: 14; d_gene: -; CDR3aa: CASSALGGNQPQHF; CDR3nt: TGTGCCAGCAGTGCCTTGGGGGGGAATCAGCCCCAGCATTTT
abundance: -; j_gene: TRBJ2-1; v_gene: TRBV9; len: 13; d_gene: -; CDR3aa: CASSTEGHNEQFF; CDR3nt: TGTGCCAGCAGCACGGAGGGACACAATGAGCAGTTCTTC
abundance: once; j_gene: TRBJ1-3; v_gene: TRBV5-1; len: 16; d_gene: -; CDR3aa: CASSRAEVPFGNTIYF; CDR3nt: TGCGCCAGCAGCCGGGCCGAGGTTCCCTTTGGAAACACCATATATTTT
abundance: -; j_gene: TRBJ2-7; v_gene: TRBV5-1; len: 13; d_gene: -; CDR3aa: CASSLVGSYEQYF; CDR3nt: TGCGCCAGCAGCTTGGTTGGGTCCTACGAGCAGTACTTC
abundance: few; j_gene: TRBJ1-1; v_gene: TRBV19; len: 11; d_gene: -; CDR3aa: CASSIGGEAFF; CDR3nt: TGTGCCAGTAGTATCGGGGGTGAAGCTTTCTTT
abundance: -; j_gene: TRBJ1-3; v_gene: TRBV2; len: 13; d_gene: -; CDR3aa: CASMMGSGNTIYF; CDR3nt: TGTGCCAGCATGATGGGCTCTGGAAACACCATATATTTT
abundance: -; j_gene: TRBJ2-5; v_gene: TRBV4-2; len: 16; d_gene: TRBD2; CDR3aa: CASSQGVRERGETQYF; CDR3nt: TGTGCCAGCAGCCAAGGGGTGCGGGAGAGGGGAGAGACCCAGTACTTC
abundance: -; j_gene: TRBJ2-5; v_gene: TRBV7-6; len: 16; d_gene: -; CDR3aa: CASNRGGPRLKETQYF; CDR3nt: TGTGCCAGCAACCGTGGGGGCCCCCGATTAAAAGAGACCCAGTACTTC
abundance: -; j_gene: TRBJ1-2; v_gene: TRBV6-1; len: 17; d_gene: TRBD1; CDR3aa: CASSDWDRPYETYGYTF; CDR3nt: TGTGCCAGCAGTGACTGGGACAGGCCATACGAAACGTATGGCTACACCTTC